The 8 T cell receptor beta chains below come from one sample, sequenced in a study of blood T cell repertoires in COVID-19. Only in-frame clones appear in the TCRdb table, and some are missing; sequencing was by immunoSEQ multiplex PCR. Among about 64,000 clones listed, 88% were seen once. Sequencing was done on a sample of peripheral blood. The receptors were sampled from a man between 70 and 80 years old with acute or convalescent COVID-19.

The chain employs TRBV19 and TRBJ1-5; the D gene is possibly TRBD1 (5 bases). Germline assignment: CDR1 LNHDA and CDR2 SQIVND (reference sequence). There are 17 residues in the CDR3. V was clipped by 6 bases and J by 0 bases, with 18 bases between them. The CDR3 spells CASRPPGVNHSNQPQHF. The CDR3 DNA is TGTGCCAGTAGGCCCCCGGGGGTGAATCATAGCAATCAGCCCCAGCATTTT.

CDR3 sequence: CASSQGGGTNYGYTF. CDR3 in DNA: TGTGCCAGCAGCCAAGGCGGGGGAACTAACTATGGCTACACCTTC. V usage is TRBV3-1 (or the pseudogene TRBV3-2) and J usage is TRBJ1-2; TRBD1 is a possible D gene (5 bases). Germline-derived CDR1 and CDR2 are LGHDT and YNNKEL (reference sequence). The CDR3 runs to 15 residues. V was clipped by 1 base and J by 0 bases, with 9 bases between them.

In its sample, this clone was seen a few times. The rearrangement links TRBV2 to TRBJ1-4; 11 positions agree with TRBD1. In germline, CDR1 is SNHLY, CDR2 FYNNEI. The CDR3 length is 13 residues. V was pared by 6 bases and J by 8 bases, with 2 bases of the junction left unmatched. The CDR3 DNA reads TGTGCCAGCAGCGGACAGGGGGCGGAAAAACTGTTTTTT. Encoded protein: CASSGQGAEKLFF.

The rearrangement joins TRBV13 to TRBJ2-2; D remains unclear. The CDR3 extends over 14 amino acids. Germline CDR1 and CDR2: PRHDT and FYEKMQ (reference sequence). V gave up 1 base and J gave up 8 bases, with 11 bases separating them. The CDR3 DNA follows: TGTGCCAGCAGCTTAGTCGCGTTACCGGGGGAGCTGTTTTTT. Amino acids: CASSLVALPGELFF. Complete variable domain (other parts from reference TRBV13 and TRBJ2-2): AAGVIQSPRHLIKEKRETATLKCYPIPRHDTVYWYQQGPGQDPQFLISFYEKMQSDKGSIPDRFSAQQFSDYHSELNMSSLELGDSALYFCASSLVALPGELFFGEGSRLTVL.

The chain carries TRBV27 and TRBJ1-4, with 12 nucleotides matching TRBD1. This CDR3 spans 15 amino acids. With 5 bases clipped from V and 10 bases from J, the junction kept 8 bases outside the gene matches. The V gene's germline CDR1 is MNHEY and CDR2 SMNVEV (reference sequence). The CDR3: CASSLAGTGGGKLFF. In nucleotides, the CDR3 is TGTGCCAGCAGTCTAGCCGGGACAGGGGGCGGAAAACTGTTTTTT.

The J gene is TRBJ1-1, the V gene TRBV7-8; D not certain. V dropped 0 bases and J dropped 0 bases, with 8 bases sitting between them. CDR1 is SGHVS and CDR2 is FQNEAQ in the germline V gene. The CDR3 has 15 amino acids. The CDR3 DNA reads as TGTGCCAGCAGCTTAGCTTCTGTTCTGAACACTGAAGCTTTCTTT. It translates to CASSLASVLNTEAFF.

The chain uses TRBV27 and TRBJ1-2; 8 positions match TRBD1. J gave up 8 bases and V 5 bases, and 13 bases lay outside the gene matches. Germline V lookup: CDR1 MNHEY, CDR2 SMNVEV (reference sequence). This CDR3 region has 15 residues. The DNA of the CDR3 is TGTGCCAGCAGTACGCTCGGACAGGGCTATTCCGGCTACACCTTC. This sequence encodes CASSTLGQGYSGYTF.

This clone was detected a few times. This chain links TRBV5-1 with TRBJ2-3; possibly TRBD2 for D (6 bases). Germline values: CDR1 SGHRS, CDR2 YFSETQ. The CDR3 has 13 residues. Trimming shortened V by 0 bases and J by 5 bases, and 7 bases separated the two germline ends. CDR3 sequence: CASSLAGEDTQYF. Written as DNA, the CDR3 is TGCGCCAGCAGCTTGGCGGGGGAAGATACGCAGTATTTT. Combining the CDR3 with reference TRBV5-1 and TRBJ2-3 gives the whole variable domain KAGVTQTPRYLIKTRGQQVTLSCSPISGHRSVSWYQQTPGQGLQFLFEYFSETQRNKGNFPGRFSGRQFSNSRSEMNVSTLELGDSALYLCASSLAGEDTQYFGPGTRLTVL.